This TCR beta chain was retrieved from a study of blood T cells in healthy people across ages (dated by TCRdb to the mid-2010s). A note on the overall study: In model experiments, template switching captured about one uniquely barcoded TCR beta cDNA molecule for every two T cells. Age-related changes in TCR beta repertoire diversity were measured in the study by deep sequencing normalized with unique cDNA molecular identifiers. The donors were split into four age groups: young (average about 15 years), middle-aged (around 37), aged (62) and long-lived (approximately 80). To avoid experimental bias, donors of different ages were distributed randomly across sequencing lanes. The study analyzed two additional independent replicas of 1 million unique cDNA reads from the same blood draw for two donors, one aged 18 to 29 and one aged 80 or older. The investigation overall reported the following: Donor CMV infection status was unknown, potentially confounding age-related changes in expanded clonotypes. Since profiling was done on bulk unsorted PBMCs, naive and antigen-experienced compartments could not be conclusively compared. Observed TCR beta diversity correlated strongly with the percentage of naive T cells measured by flow cytometry. Total diversity estimates from one million sequenced T cells were considered lower bounds and underestimates. Compared with the aged group, more naive CD4+ T cells, fewer expanded clones and increased TCR diversity were shown by the long-lived group, suggesting age selection. Observed TCR beta diversity per million T cells fell roughly linearly with age, and a significant reduction was already apparent by age roughly 40.

Donors were roughly 40 systemically healthy Caucasian individuals from Russia aged roughly 6 to 95 years. Around 10 milliliters of peripheral blood were drawn from each donor into EDTA-treated Vacutainer tubes. Ficoll-Paque density-gradient centrifugation was used to isolate PBMCs, with at least 6 million obtained per sample. Trizol reagent was used to extract total RNA from PBMCs, with at least 5 micrograms per sample. For every donor, an aliquot of PBMCs went through flow cytometry to measure the percentages of naive CD45RAhigh/CD27high T cells. From a lookup of the germline V gene (reference sequence), CDR1 and CDR2 are DFQATT and SNEGSKA. The germline ends are 16 bases apart after V is trimmed by 5 bases and J by 0 bases. Spanning cysteine to phenylalanine, the CDR3 consists of 15 amino acids. Just the 45-base CDR3 DNA is kept, in frame starting at base 1. The protocol used for the library was 5' RACE. The sequencer listed for this sample is Illumina HiSeq 2500. A second PCR of about 6 to 11 cycles was run with a J-beta primer mix and a sample-barcoded 5' primer. A unique molecular identifier was introduced onto each TCR beta cDNA molecule by a template-switch 5' adaptor carrying 12 random nucleotides. Each sample yielded at least 2.5 million CDR3-containing paired-end reads. All of the RNA was converted into first-strand cDNA using the Mint cDNA synthesis kit, with a TRBC-specific oligonucleotide serving as the primer. Following uracil-DNA glycosylase treatment, a first 18-cycle PCR with universal primers M1SS and BC2_uni_R was performed on all cDNA. The original pipeline was this. For normalization, 1 million high-quality reads were randomly selected from each sample, with every read carrying a distinct molecular identifier. Reads with shared molecular identifiers were discarded instead of being binned into consensus sequences. CDR3 identification, clonotype clustering and error correction used MiTCR with a Q25 quality threshold and the strictest error-elimination algorithm. A nonparametric unseen species model with Euler transformation was used to estimate a lower bound on total TCR beta diversity. TCRdb passed the public sequencing reads through fastp at Q25 and MiXCR, retaining productive beta sequences. Merged by CDR3 protein, the rows form single entries marked with the most common genes and DNA. TCRdb's processing, not the authors', yielded these V and J calls. For this sample there are hundreds of thousands of distinct CDR3 sequences; roughly 60% appear just once. About 20% of the sample comes from the top ten.

On this clonotype: Its antigen is not yet known. Base qualities are not at hand, and no much larger clone is one base apart.

The receptor's source is a man aged 25-40 years in good health. Sequencing was carried out using blood. The receptor chain draws on TRBV20-1 and TRBJ2-5; tentative D gene TRBD2, with 6 bases matching. The sequenced DNA is TGCAGTGCTTGGTCCGGACTAAACCACCAAGAGACCCAGTACTTC. Protein translation: CSAWSGLNHQETQYF.